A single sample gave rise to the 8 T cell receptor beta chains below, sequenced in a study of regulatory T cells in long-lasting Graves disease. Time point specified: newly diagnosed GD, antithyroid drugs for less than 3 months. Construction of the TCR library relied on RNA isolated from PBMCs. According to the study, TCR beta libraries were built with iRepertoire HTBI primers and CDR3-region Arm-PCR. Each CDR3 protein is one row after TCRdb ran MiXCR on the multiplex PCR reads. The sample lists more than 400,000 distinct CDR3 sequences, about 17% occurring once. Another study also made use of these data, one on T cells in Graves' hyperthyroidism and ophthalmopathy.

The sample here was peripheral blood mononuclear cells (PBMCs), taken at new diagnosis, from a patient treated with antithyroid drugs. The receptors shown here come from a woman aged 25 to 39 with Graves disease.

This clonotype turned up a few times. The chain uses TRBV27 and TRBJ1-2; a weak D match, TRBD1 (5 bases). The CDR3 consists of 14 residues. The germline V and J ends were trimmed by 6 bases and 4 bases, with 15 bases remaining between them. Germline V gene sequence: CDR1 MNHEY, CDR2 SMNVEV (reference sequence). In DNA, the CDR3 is TGTGCCAGCAGCCCCGGGACCTATGCCTATGGCTACACCTTC. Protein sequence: CASSPGTYAYGYTF.

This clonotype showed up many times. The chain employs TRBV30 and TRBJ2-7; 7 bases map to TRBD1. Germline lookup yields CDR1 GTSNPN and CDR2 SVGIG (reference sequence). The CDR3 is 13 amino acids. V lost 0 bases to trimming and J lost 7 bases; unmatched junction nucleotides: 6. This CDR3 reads CAWSVNRGWEQYF. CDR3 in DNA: TGTGCCTGGAGTGTAAACAGGGGATGGGAGCAGTACTTC.

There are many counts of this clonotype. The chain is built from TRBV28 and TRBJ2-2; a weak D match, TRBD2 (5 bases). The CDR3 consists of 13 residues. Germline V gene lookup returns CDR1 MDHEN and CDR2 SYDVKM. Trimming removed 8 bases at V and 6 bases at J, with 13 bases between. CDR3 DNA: TGTGCCAGCGCGAGACTAATCGCCGGGGAGCTGTTTTTT. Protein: CASARLIAGELFF.

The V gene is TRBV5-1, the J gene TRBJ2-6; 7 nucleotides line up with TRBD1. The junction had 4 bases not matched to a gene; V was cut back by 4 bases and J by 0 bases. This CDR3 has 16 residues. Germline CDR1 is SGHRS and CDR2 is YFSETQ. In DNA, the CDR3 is TGCGCCAGCAGCAGGGGACAGTACTCTGGGGCCAACGTCCTGACTTTC. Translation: CASSRGQYSGANVLTF.

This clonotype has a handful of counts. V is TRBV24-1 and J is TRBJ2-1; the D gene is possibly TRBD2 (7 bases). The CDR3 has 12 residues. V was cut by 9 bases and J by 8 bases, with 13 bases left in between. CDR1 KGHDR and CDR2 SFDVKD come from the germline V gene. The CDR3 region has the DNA TGTGCCACCCGTGCGGGGGCAGATGAGCAGTTCTTC. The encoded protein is CATRAGADEQFF.

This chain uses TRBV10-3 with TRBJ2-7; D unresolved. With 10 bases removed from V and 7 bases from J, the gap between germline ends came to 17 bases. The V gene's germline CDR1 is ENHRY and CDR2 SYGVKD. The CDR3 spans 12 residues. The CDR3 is CATHGLVDEQYF. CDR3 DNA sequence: TGTGCCACTCACGGATTGGTGGATGAGCAGTACTTC.

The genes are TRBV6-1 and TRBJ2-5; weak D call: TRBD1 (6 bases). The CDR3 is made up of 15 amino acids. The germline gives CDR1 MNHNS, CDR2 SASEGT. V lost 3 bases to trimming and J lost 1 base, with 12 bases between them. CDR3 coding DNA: TGTGCCAGCAGTGACCCGACAGGCCCCCAAGAGACCCAGTACTTC. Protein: CASSDPTGPQETQYF.

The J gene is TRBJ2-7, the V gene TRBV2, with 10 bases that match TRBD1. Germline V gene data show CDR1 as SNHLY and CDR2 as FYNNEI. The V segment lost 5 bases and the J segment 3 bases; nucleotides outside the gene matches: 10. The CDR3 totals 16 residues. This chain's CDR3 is CASSLSGTGAGYEQYF. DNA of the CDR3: TGTGCCAGCAGTTTATCCGGGACAGGGGCAGGCTACGAGCAGTACTTC.